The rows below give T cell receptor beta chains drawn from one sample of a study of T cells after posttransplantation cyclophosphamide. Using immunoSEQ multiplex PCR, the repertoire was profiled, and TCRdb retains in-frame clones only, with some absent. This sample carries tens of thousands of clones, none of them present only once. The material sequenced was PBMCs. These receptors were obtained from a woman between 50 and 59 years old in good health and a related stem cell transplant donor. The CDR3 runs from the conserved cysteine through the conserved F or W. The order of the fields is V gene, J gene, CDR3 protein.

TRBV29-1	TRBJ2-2	CSVGAGAATGELFF
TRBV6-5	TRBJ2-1	CASRGLGLYNEQFF
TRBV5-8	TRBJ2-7	CASSQAGRSSYEQYF
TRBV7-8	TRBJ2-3	CASSRGLAGVVVTDTQYF
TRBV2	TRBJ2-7	CASILDNSYEQYF
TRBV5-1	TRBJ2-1	CASSGGQLDSSYNEQFF
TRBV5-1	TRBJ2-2	CASSFGTPITGELFF
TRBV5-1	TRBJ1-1	CASSLTLASSEAFF
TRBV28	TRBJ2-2	CASGQGAGELFF
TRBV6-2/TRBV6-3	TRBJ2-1	CASSYSGLADYNEQFF
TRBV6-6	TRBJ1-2	CASSYSTIGDGYTF
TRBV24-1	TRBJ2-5	CATSDLGSGTGKTQYF
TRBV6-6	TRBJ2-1	CASRAVDNEQFF
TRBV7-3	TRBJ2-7	CASSLAGQGPYEQYF
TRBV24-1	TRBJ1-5	CATRRAPLSNQPQHF
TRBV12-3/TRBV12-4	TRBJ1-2	CASSFTDNYGYTF
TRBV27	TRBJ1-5	CASSLSARRGQPQHF
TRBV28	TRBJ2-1	CASSYARLAGGGDEQFF
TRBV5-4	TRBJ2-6	CASLDRAGANVLTF
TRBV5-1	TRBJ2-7	CASSLGPSGPGEQYF
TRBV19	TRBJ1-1	CASSTGYGARRTEAFF
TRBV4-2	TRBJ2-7	CASSQNRGTYYEQYF
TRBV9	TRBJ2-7	CASSVDLYRSYEQYF
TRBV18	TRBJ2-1	CASSLDRGHNEQFF
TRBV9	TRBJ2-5	CASSVVGAGETQYF
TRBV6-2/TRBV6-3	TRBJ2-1	CASSRRREGVGNEQFF
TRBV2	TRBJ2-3	CASNQRGRGTGISVRASDTQYF
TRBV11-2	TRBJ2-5	CASSPQGPPETQYF
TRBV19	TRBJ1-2	CASSPGNGYTF
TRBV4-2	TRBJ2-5	CASSQEGGRETQYF
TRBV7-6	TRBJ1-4	CASSLGGTYEKLFF
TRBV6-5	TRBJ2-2	CASSFWGLNTGELFF
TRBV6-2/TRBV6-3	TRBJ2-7	CASRLAGGLSFYEQYF
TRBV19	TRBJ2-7	CAAGRGAPYEQYF
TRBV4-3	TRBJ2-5	CASSHLREGTQYF
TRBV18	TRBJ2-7	CASSTTRVGEQYF
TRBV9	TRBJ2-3	CASSVGAINGDTQYF
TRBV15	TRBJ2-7	CATSSPGRREYEQYF